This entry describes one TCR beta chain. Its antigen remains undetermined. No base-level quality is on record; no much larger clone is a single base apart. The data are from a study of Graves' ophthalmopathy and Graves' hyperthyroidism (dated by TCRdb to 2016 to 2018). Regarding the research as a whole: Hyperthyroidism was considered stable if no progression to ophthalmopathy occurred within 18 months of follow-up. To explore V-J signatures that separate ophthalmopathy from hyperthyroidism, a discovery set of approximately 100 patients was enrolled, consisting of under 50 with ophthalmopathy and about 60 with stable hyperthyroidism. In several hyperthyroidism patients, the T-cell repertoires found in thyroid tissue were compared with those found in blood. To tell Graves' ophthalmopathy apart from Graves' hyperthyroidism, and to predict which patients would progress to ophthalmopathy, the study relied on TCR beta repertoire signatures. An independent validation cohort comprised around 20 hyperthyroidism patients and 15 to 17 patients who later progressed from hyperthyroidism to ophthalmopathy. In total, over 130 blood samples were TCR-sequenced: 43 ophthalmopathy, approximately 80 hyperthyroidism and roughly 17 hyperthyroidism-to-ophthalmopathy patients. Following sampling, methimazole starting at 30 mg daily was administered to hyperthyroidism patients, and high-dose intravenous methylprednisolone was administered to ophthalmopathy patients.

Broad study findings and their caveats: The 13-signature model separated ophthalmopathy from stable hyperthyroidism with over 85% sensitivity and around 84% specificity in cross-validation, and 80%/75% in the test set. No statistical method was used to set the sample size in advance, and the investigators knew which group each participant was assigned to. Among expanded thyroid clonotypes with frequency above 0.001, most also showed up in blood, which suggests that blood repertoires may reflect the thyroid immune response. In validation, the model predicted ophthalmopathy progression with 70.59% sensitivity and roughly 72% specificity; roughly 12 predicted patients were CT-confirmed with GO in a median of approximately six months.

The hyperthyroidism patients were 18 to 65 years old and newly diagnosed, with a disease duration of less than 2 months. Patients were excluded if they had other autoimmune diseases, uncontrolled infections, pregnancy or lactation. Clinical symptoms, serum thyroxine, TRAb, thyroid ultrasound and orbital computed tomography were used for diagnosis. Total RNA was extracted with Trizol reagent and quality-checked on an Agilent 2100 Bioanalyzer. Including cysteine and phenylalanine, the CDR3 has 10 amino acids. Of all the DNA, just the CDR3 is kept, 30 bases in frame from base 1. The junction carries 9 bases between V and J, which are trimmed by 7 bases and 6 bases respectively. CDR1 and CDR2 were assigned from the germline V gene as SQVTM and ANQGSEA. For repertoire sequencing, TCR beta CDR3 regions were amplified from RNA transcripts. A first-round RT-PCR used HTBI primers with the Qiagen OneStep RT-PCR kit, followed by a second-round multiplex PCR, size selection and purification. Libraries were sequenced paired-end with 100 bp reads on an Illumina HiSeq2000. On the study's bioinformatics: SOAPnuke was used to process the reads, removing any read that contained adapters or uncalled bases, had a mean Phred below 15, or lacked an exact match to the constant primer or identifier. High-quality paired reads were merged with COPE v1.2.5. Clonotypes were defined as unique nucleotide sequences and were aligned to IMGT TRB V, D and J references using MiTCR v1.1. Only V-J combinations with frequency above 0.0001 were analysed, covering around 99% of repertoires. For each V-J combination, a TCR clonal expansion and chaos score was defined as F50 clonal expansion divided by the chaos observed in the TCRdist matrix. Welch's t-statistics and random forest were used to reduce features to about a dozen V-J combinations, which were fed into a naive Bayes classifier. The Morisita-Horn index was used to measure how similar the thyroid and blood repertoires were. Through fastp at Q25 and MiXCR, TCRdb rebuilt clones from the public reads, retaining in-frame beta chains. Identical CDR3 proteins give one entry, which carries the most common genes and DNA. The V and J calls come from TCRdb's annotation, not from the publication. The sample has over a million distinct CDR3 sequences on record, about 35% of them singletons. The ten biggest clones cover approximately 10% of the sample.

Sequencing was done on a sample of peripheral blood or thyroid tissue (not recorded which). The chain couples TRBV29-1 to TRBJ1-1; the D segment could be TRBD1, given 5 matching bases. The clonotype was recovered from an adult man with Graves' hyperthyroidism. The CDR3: CSAQGPEAFF. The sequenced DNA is TGCAGCGCCCAGGGTCCTGAAGCTTTCTTT. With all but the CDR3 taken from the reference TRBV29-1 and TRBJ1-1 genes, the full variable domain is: SAVISQKPSRDICQRGTSLTIQCQVDSQVTMMFWYRQQPGQSLTLIATANQGSEATYESGFVIDKFPISRPNLTFSTLTVSNMSPEDSSIYLCSAQGPEAFFGQGTRLTVV.